This entry lists 26 T cell receptor beta chains sequenced from one sample in a study of blood T cell repertoires in COVID-19. Sequencing was performed with immunoSEQ multiplex PCR; in TCRdb, only in-frame clones are kept and a portion is missing. This sample carries more than 300,000 clones, around 89% of them seen once, and the ten largest clones take approximately 1.8%. Source material: peripheral blood. All receptors come from a woman between 25 and 40 years old with COVID-19, enrolled during active disease.

The chain is built from TRBV28 and TRBJ1-5; no definite D call. The CDR3 has 12 residues. Germline V gene data show CDR1 as MDHEN and CDR2 as SYDVKM. The germline V and J ends were trimmed by 7 bases and 1 base, with 5 bases remaining between them. CDR3: CASKASNQPQHF. CDR3 nucleotides: TGTGCCAGCAAAGCAAGCAATCAGCCCCAGCATTTT.

In its sample, this clone was seen once. This sequence joins TRBV4-2 and TRBJ1-1; TRBD1 might be the D (5 bases). Germline V gene sequence: CDR1 LGHNA, CDR2 YNFKEQ. The CDR3 loop spans 13 amino acids. The V end was cut by 5 bases, the J end by 4 bases, with 11 bases between. CDR3 sequence reads: CASSFDSSTEAFF. The DNA for the CDR3 is TGTGCCAGCAGCTTTGACAGTAGCACTGAAGCTTTCTTT.

The V gene is TRBV4-1, the J gene TRBJ1-1, with a possible D match to TRBD1 (6 bases). Germline CDR1 MGHRA, CDR2 YSYEKL. The V and J ends lost 0 bases and 6 bases respectively, with 11 bases between them. The CDR3 runs 14 residues. DNA for the CDR3: TGCGCCAGCAGCCAAGATCAGGGGTGGCCTGAAGCTTTCTTT. Protein sequence: CASSQDQGWPEAFF.

The chain combines TRBV6-6 with TRBJ1-5; tentatively, D is TRBD1 (6 bases). V lost 0 bases and J lost 7, with 7 bases in between. The CDR3 has 13 amino acids. CDR1 and CDR2 from the germline V gene are MNHNY and SVGAGI (reference sequence). CDR3 sequence: CASSYSGAQPQHF. The CDR3 DNA reads TGTGCCAGCAGTTACTCGGGGGCCCAGCCCCAGCATTTT.

This clone was counted between two and nine times. The chain links TRBV4-1 to TRBJ1-1, with D possibly TRBD1 on 5 matching bases. Germline values: CDR1 MGHRA, CDR2 YSYEKL. The V end was cut by 1 base, the J end by 4 bases, with 10 bases between. This CDR3 contains 14 residues. The CDR3 loop is CASSQADRGTEAFF. DNA of the CDR3: TGCGCCAGCAGCCAAGCTGACAGAGGCACTGAAGCTTTCTTT.

Only one count was recorded for this clone. This chain links TRBV4-1 with TRBJ2-3, with 9 bases that match TRBD2. Per germline, CDR1 MGHRA and CDR2 YSYEKL. V lost 0 bases, J lost 4 bases, and 8 bases stayed unmatched. The CDR3 contains 17 residues. The CDR3 is CASSQDRASGAADTQYF. The CDR3 DNA reads TGCGCCAGCAGCCAAGATCGCGCTAGCGGGGCAGCAGATACGCAGTATTTT.

This clone appeared many times. The V gene is TRBV7-2, the J gene TRBJ1-2, with D maybe TRBD1 (5 bases). With 1 base removed from V and 3 bases from J, the gap between germline ends came to 12 bases. The length of the CDR3 is 15 residues. CDR1 and CDR2 from the germline V gene are SGHTA and FQGNSA. The chain's CDR3 is CASSLDRSNHYGYTF. The CDR3 DNA is TGTGCCAGCAGCTTAGACAGGTCCAACCACTATGGCTACACCTTC. Looking up the rest from reference TRBV7-2 and TRBJ1-2 gives the full variable domain: GAGVSQSPSNKVTEKGKDVELRCDPISGHTALYWYRQSLGQGLEFLIYFQGNSAPDKSGLPSDRFSAERTGGSVSTLTIQRTQQEDSAVYLCASSLDRSNHYGYTFGSGTRLTVV.

The chain combines TRBV24-1 with TRBJ2-5; possibly TRBD2 for D (5 bases). The CDR3 has 13 amino acids. V lost 7 bases and J lost 5, with 13 bases in between. Germline CDR1 KGHDR, CDR2 SFDVKD. The CDR3 sequence is CATSDGGLETQYF. The CDR3 DNA reads as TGTGCCACCAGCGACGGCGGGCTTGAGACCCAGTACTTC.

As to this clone: The same CDR3 can be traced to other DNA sequences in this sample. DNA for the CDR3: TGTGCCAGCAGCCCGGACAGGGGTAGCAATCAGCCCCAGCATTTT. Its translation: CASSPDRGSNQPQHF. The rearrangement joins TRBV6-5 to TRBJ1-5; 9 nucleotides agree with TRBD1. The germline V gene encodes CDR1 MNHEY and CDR2 SVGAGI. After removal of 6 bases from V and 0 bases from J, the junction contained 3 bases not matched to a gene. There are 15 residues in the CDR3.

The chain is built from TRBV6-6 and TRBJ1-1; 7 nucleotides align to TRBD1. The V gene end was trimmed by 5 bases and the J gene end by 11 bases; junction bases not matched to a gene: 8. This CDR3 is built from 12 residues. CDR1 is MNHNY, CDR2 SVGAGI, per germline (reference sequence). Here the CDR3 DNA reads TGTGCCAGCAGTACCGACAGGGTGGTGGCTTTCTTT. The encoded protein is CASSTDRVVAFF.

This CDR3 is CSVERGGAGETQYF. For the CDR3, the DNA is TGCAGCGTTGAACGAGGGGGGGCCGGTGAGACCCAGTACTTC. The V call is TRBV29-1, the J call TRBJ2-5; a possible D gene is TRBD2 (7 bases). The CDR3 has 14 residues. Germline assignment: CDR1 SQVTM and CDR2 ANQGSEA. V was trimmed by 2 bases and J by 5 bases, leaving 15 bases between them.

The chain links TRBV18 to TRBJ1-1; D perhaps matches TRBD1 (6 bases). The CDR3 totals 16 residues. V lost 2 bases and J 3 bases, leaving 16 bases between the germline ends. Germline lookup yields CDR1 KGHSH and CDR2 LQKENI. The CDR3 spells CASSPMGGRGDTEAFF. CDR3 DNA: TGTGCCAGCTCACCAATGGGGGGCCGGGGGGACACTGAAGCTTTCTTT.

This chain connects TRBV7-2 to TRBJ1-6, with unresolved D. There are 14 residues in the CDR3. The V end was cut by 3 bases, the J end by 7 bases, with 10 bases between. CDR1 SGHTA and CDR2 FQGNSA come from the germline V gene. The CDR3 DNA reads as TGTGCCAGCAGCTTTCTCAGAGGGAATTCACCCCTCCACTTT. Translation: CASSFLRGNSPLHF.

CDR3 region: CASSIDLGQGSYNEQFF. The DNA of the CDR3 is TGTGCCAGTAGTATAGATCTCGGGCAGGGGTCCTACAATGAGCAGTTCTTC. The chain employs TRBV19 and TRBJ2-1; a possible D gene is TRBD1 (6 bases). The V end lost 0 bases, the J end lost 1 base, and 13 bases lay between the germline ends. CDR3 length equals 17 residues. In germline, CDR1 is LNHDA, CDR2 SQIVND (reference sequence).

CDR3 sequence: CASTPFPFSGGEETQYF. Written as DNA, the CDR3 is TGTGCCAGCACCCCTTTCCCCTTTAGCGGGGGAGAAGAGACCCAGTACTTC. The gene calls are TRBV6-2 or TRBV6-3 and TRBJ2-5, with 9 bases aligning to TRBD2. The V segment lost 7 bases and the J segment 3 bases; nucleotides outside the gene matches: 15. CDR1 and CDR2 (germline): MNHEY, SVGEGT. This CDR3 is 17 amino acids long.

CDR3 nucleotides: TGTGCCAGCAGTTCCTTTCGGGGGGGTCCCGGAAGGGGCACCATATATTTT. Amino acid sequence: CASSSFRGGPGRGTIYF. The chain recombines TRBV28 with TRBJ1-3; perhaps TRBD1 as D (5 bases). Germline loops: CDR1 MDHEN, CDR2 SYDVKM. With 4 bases removed from V and 9 bases from J, the gap between germline ends came to 25 bases. The CDR3 contains 17 residues.

J is TRBJ2-1 and V is TRBV6-5; 10 bases align to TRBD2. The CDR3 covers 16 residues. V lost 0 bases to trimming and J lost 7 bases; unmatched junction nucleotides: 6. CDR1 MNHEY and CDR2 SVGAGI come from the germline V gene. The CDR3 DNA follows: TGTGCCAGCAGTTACTCGCCTCCTAGCGGGGGTAATGAGCAGTTCTTC. Protein sequence: CASSYSPPSGGNEQFF.

This chain joins TRBV6-5 and TRBJ1-1; 8 bases are a match to TRBD1. The germline V gene has CDR1 MNHEY and CDR2 SVGAGI. Unmatched junction bases numbered 9, after V lost 6 bases and J lost 3 bases. This CDR3 comprises 15 residues. For the CDR3, the DNA is TGTGCCAGCAGCGCACCCGACAGGGGCGACACTGAAGCTTTCTTT. Residues: CASSAPDRGDTEAFF.

This chain links TRBV6-1 with TRBJ2-7, with 13 bases fitting TRBD2. Germline V CDR1 and CDR2: MNHNS, SASEGT. CDR3 size: 17 residues. V lost 4 bases to trimming and J lost 2 bases; unmatched junction nucleotides: 8. This CDR3 reads CASSAGGTSGVTYEQYF. As DNA, the CDR3 is TGTGCCAGCAGTGCAGGGGGGACTAGCGGGGTAACCTACGAGCAGTACTTC.

Comments on this clone: As the CDR3 is not closed by the conserved phenylalanine or tryptophan, this likely results from a read error. Because the CDR3's place on the DNA is in doubt, the DNA is left out and the CDR3 is given as listed by TCRdb. The chain recombines TRBV5-1 with TRBJ1-4. Both ends counted, the CDR3 spans 11 residues. Looked up from germline, CDR1 is SGHRS and CDR2 is YFSETQ. The CDR3 loop reads CASSRPPPVSI.

This clone was counted between two and nine times. The rearrangement links TRBV28 to TRBJ1-6; a possible D gene is TRBD1 (5 bases). CDR3 length: 14 residues. The V gene's germline CDR1 is MDHEN and CDR2 SYDVKM. Trimming took 5 bases from V and 10 from J, leaving 15 bases between them. The CDR3 loop is CASSRGTLQSPLHF. The CDR3 region has the DNA TGTGCCAGCAGTCGGGGGACCCTTCAGTCACCCCTCCACTTT.

The chain combines TRBV27 with TRBJ1-2; perhaps TRBD1 as D (5 bases). Trimming left V 4 bases short and J 4 bases short, with 10 bases between. The CDR3 has 13 residues. The germline V gene encodes CDR1 MNHEY and CDR2 SMNVEV (reference sequence). Here the CDR3 DNA reads TGTGCCAGCAGTTCAGGGTCGGGCTATGGCTACACCTTC. Translation: CASSSGSGYGYTF.

This clone was recorded only once. The rearrangement uses TRBV19 and TRBJ1-3; no firm D call. The CDR3 is made up of 13 amino acids. V was trimmed by 10 bases and J by 3 bases, leaving 13 bases between them. Germline assignment: CDR1 LNHDA and CDR2 SQIVND (reference sequence). CDR3 nucleotides: TGTGCCACATTAACAGCTCTTGGAAACACCATATATTTT. Translated: CATLTALGNTIYF.

This clone was seen only once. The chain combines TRBV25-1 with TRBJ1-2; 7 bases match TRBD1. The V segment lost 7 bases and the J segment 6 bases; nucleotides outside the gene matches: 5. In germline, CDR1 is MGHDK, CDR2 SYGVNS. The CDR3 loop spans 12 amino acids. The CDR3 nucleotides read TGTGCCAGCATGAACAGGGGAGATGGCTACACCTTC. Its protein product is CASMNRGDGYTF.

The V call is TRBV2, the J call TRBJ2-7; a weak D match, TRBD2 (5 bases). V gave up 6 bases and J gave up 4 bases, with 22 bases separating them. Germline CDR1 reads SNHLY; CDR2 reads FYNNEI. This CDR3 spans 16 amino acids. Here the CDR3 reads CASSGRGQWGFYEQYF. The CDR3 nucleotides are TGTGCCAGCAGCGGACGCGGGCAGTGGGGTTTTTACGAGCAGTACTTC.

The V and J genes are TRBV19 and TRBJ1-2, with 7 bases matching TRBD1. J was trimmed by 2 bases and V by 7 bases; bases with no gene match: 13. Germline CDR1 LNHDA, CDR2 SQIVND (reference sequence). The CDR3 has 16 amino acids. The CDR3 protein is CASTRTGRGINYGYTF. CDR3 in DNA: TGTGCCAGTACCCGGACAGGTCGGGGAATAAACTATGGCTACACCTTC. The full variable domain, completed using reference TRBV19 and TRBJ1-2, is DGGITQSPKYLFRKEGQNVTLSCEQNLNHDAMYWYRQDPGQGLRLIYYSQIVNDFQKGDIAEGYSVSREKKESFPLTVTSAQKNPTAFYLCASTRTGRGINYGYTFGSGTRLTVV.